This T cell receptor beta chain came from a study of CD4 T cells in relation to SARS-CoV-2 and coronaviruses. On the study more broadly: Negative control cultures got HIV-1 Nef peptides or no peptide.

The V segment lost 0 bases and the J segment 4 bases; nucleotides outside the gene matches: 8. Germline loops: CDR1 SGDLS, CDR2 YYNGEE. This CDR3 is 16 amino acids long. Repertoires were generated with immunoSEQ multiplex PCR, while TCRdb's copy carries only in-frame clones and drops some. The repertoire holds 20,000 to 25,000 clones, with around 66% as singletons. The count of this clone is one. No antigen is known for it. Unexposed donor CD4+ T cells date from about 2011-2018, before the COVID-19 pandemic. The cells were cultured for approximately ten days before CD4+ T cells were isolated. The chain recombines TRBV9 with TRBJ2-5; TRBD1 matches 8 bases. This sequence was found in a human donor in good health. The source material was CD4+ T cells from PBMCs, cultured in vitro. In nucleotides, the CDR3 is TGTGCCAGCAGCGTAGTGACCGGACAGGGCCGAGAGACCCAGTACTTC. It yields the protein CASSVVTGQGRETQYF.